This TCR beta chain appears in the sequencing data of a study of blood T cell repertoires in COVID-19. Study summary: The United States, Italy and Spain were the sources of the acute and convalescent COVID-19 samples.

Data came from immunoSEQ multiplex PCR; TCRdb stores just in-frame clones and leaves some out. The sample yields 200,000 or so clones, about nine tenths seen once. The CDR3 runs to 17 residues. With V trimmed by 0 bases and J by 6 bases, 11 bases remained unmatched. CDR1 and CDR2 (germline): SGHRS, YFSETQ. The source is a man between 65 and 85 years old with active or convalescent COVID-19. Sequencing was carried out using peripheral blood. The V and J genes are TRBV5-1 and TRBJ2-4, with 8 bases fitting TRBD2. The CDR3 sequence is CASSLVRAGRGGNIQYF. The CDR3 DNA reads as TGCGCCAGCAGCTTGGTCAGGGCCGGGAGGGGTGGAAACATTCAGTACTTC.